This T cell receptor (beta chain) was profiled in a study of T cell clonotyping in hematopoietic cell transplantation (dated by TCRdb to the early 2020s). Study-level background: Recipient samples taken before transplant were obtained following cytoreduction. A total of some 130 blood samples were gathered in the study from 30 to 40 consecutive transplant recipients along with their related donors. Patients were recruited between late 2015 and early 2017 and followed until September 2020 or death.

Concerning this clone itself: The antigen it recognizes is unknown. The input lacks base qualities; no much larger clone sits a single base away.

The intended sense of this specimen's time point label: recipient sample about 28 days before transplant, after cytoreduction. Blood samples were obtained from recipients approximately 28 days before transplant and at days 30, 100 and 180 after transplant. Nuclei Lysis Solution was used to extract genomic DNA from fresh or cryopreserved unfractionated peripheral blood mononuclear cells. The immunoSEQ assay, a bias-controlled multiplex PCR with V- and J-specific primers, was used to amplify TCR beta CDR3 regions from genomic DNA. In a second PCR step, the CDR3 amplicons were tagged with a proprietary barcode plus Illumina adapter sequences. CDR3 libraries were sequenced on an Illumina MiSeq instrument. As for how the authors treated the data: Export and quality control were performed with immunoSEQ Analyzer 3.0, and downstream analyses were performed with R Bioconductor and Immunarch. Only productive rearrangements in the normalized downsampled data set were used to calculate repertoire metrics. In the normalized cohort, a clonotype counted as pathologically expanded if the clonotype was larger than 5 templates. Repertoire diversity was measured with the Inverse Simpson Index. CMV-specificity analyses were carried out on the non-normalized data set to capture all clonotypes. The table was pulled from immuneACCESS by TCRdb, which kept in-frame rearrangements only. Such tables lose some clones; where checked, under half of the loss comes from unresolved V genes, and the rest has no known cause. The V and J calls and clone size were taken over from that table, and D and trimming were inferred from the DNA. The sample contains 25,000 or so clones, 60% to 80% of them found a single time. The leading ten clones occupy roughly 6.2% of the sample.

CDR1 and CDR2, per the germline V gene, are MGHRA and YSYEKL. The CDR3 runs 14 residues from the cysteine to the phenylalanine. Only the CDR3 part of the read is kept: 42 bases, read in frame from the first base. Deletion took 2 bases off V and 6 bases off J, with a span of 11 bases between the germline ends. The paper's findings and limits, for the study overall: Broader posttransplant TCR repertoire diversity was predicted by donor and pretransplant recipient Inverse Simpson Index values. The sample size was limited and the cells went unsorted, which meant the CD4 and CD8 repertoire contributions could not be told apart. Just a small fraction of recipient repertoires overlapped with donor repertoires, and more than 95% appeared de novo at the given depth. After transplant, TCR diversity in recipients dropped, and pathologically expanded clonotypes climbed progressively between day 30 and day 180.

The sequence links TRBV4-1 to TRBJ1-5; the D gene cannot be named for sure. This material consisted of peripheral blood mononuclear cells, taken before stem cell transplant. The source of this sequence is a man aged 50 to 60 with myelodysplastic syndrome. Some clones in this sample may be carry-over from other donors' samples. The DNA sequence reads TGCGCCAGCAGCCAACAAAAGGACCTTCAGCCCCAGCATTTT. The translation is CASSQQKDLQPQHF.